This TCR beta chain stems from a study of cytomegalovirus exposure and HLA in healthy donors. Turning to this clone: No antigen is known for it.

General observations from the study: Most likely, a cluster of highly shared sequence variants arose as a sequencing artifact. The study put about 180 TCR beta chains on its list as cytomegalovirus-associated. In a later analysis, a missense DCLRE1C variant was linked to TCR beta V- and J-gene trimming.

This PCR relied on a set of 60 Vbeta primers and 13 Jbeta primers. Only in-frame clones appear in the TCRdb table, and some are missing; sequencing was by immunoSEQ multiplex PCR. The sample records approximately 93,000 clones, 75% to 85% being singletons. What was sequenced was PBMCs. The sequence came from a middle-aged woman in good health and CMV-seronegative.

CDR3 region: CASSLEGGGGTEAFF. The CDR3 coding sequence is TGTGCCAGCAGCTTAGAGGGTGGGGGCGGCACTGAAGCTTTCTTT. The chain is built from TRBV7-3 and TRBJ1-1; D possibly corresponds to TRBD1 (6 bases). CDR1 is SGHTA, CDR2 FQGTGA, per germline. The CDR3 is 15 amino acids. V lost 2 bases, J lost 4 bases, and 14 bases lay in between.